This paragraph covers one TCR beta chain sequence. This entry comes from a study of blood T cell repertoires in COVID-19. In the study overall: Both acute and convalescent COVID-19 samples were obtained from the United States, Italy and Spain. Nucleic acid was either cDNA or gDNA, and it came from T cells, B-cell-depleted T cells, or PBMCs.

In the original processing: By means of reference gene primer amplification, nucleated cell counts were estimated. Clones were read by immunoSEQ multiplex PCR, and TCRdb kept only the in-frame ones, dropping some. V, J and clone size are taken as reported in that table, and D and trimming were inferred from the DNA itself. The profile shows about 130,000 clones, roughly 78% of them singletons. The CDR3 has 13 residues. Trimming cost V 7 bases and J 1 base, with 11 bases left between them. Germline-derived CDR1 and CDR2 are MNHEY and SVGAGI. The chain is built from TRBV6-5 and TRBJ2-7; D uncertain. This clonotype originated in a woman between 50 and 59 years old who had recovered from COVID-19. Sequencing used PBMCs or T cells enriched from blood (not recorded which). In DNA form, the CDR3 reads TGTGCCAGCACCATAGACTCGTCCTACGAGCAGTACGTC. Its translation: CASTIDSSYEQYV.